This TCR beta chain was captured in a study of blood T cell repertoires in COVID-19. Across the study: Researchers got acute and convalescent COVID-19 samples from the United States, Italy and Spain.

Per germline, CDR1 SGHDT and CDR2 YYEEEE. This CDR3 has 14 amino acids. Deletions cut 2 bases from V and 12 bases from J, with 18 bases between. Per the authors' pipeline: Amplified reference gene primers provided the basis for estimating nucleated cell counts. Libraries were prepared by immunoSEQ multiplex PCR; TCRdb keeps only in-frame clonotypes and omits some of them. The V and J calls and the clone size are those of that table, but D and trimming were determined from the DNA. Of some 300,000 clones listed, over 75% were seen once; the top ten hold about 4%. Recruitment covered 25 or so US areas and drew participants whose ages spanned about 18 to 100 years. Symptom resolution, clearance, or two negative PCRs marked the recovered donors of Cohort 3.

The sequencing sample was made of PBMCs or T cells enriched from blood (not recorded which). The TCR sequence derives from a man younger than 40 who had recovered from COVID-19. The chain carries TRBV5-6 and TRBJ2-4; no clear D gene. CDR3 residues: CASSFIPPARRQYF. The CDR3 bases are TGTGCCAGCAGCTTCATTCCCCCCGCGAGGCGTCAGTACTTC. The entire variable domain, with the rest obtained from reference TRBV5-6 and TRBJ2-4, is as follows: DAGVTQSPTHLIKTRGQQVTLRCSPKSGHDTVSWYQQALGQGPQFIFQYYEEEERQRGNFPDRFSGHQFPNYSSELNVNALLLGDSALYLCASSFIPPARRQYFGAGTRLSVL.